A selection of T cell receptor beta chains follows, all from one sample in a study of CD8 T cells in ankylosing spondylitis. TCRdb re-derived calls from the 5' RACE reads in MiXCR, one entry per CDR3 protein. The table lists just under 95,000 distinct CDR3 sequences, roughly 8.8% of them singletons. Material for sequencing was blood, either unsorted or a sorted T cell fraction (not recorded which). The receptors were sampled from a male donor with ankylosing spondylitis or in good health (not recorded which). Each CDR3 is given without its conserved first and last residue. The size field is filled for only some rows; it gives once, few, many or a size class.

size | J | length | V | CDR3
many | TRBJ1-6 | 13 | TRBV9 | ASSVDSGNNSPLH
many | TRBJ2-5 | 12 | TRBV5-6 | ASSVRLREETQY
few | TRBJ2-7 | 15 | TRBV2 | ASSGPLLGSQGYEQY
few | TRBJ2-1 | 11 | TRBV29-1 | SVRGSSYNEQF
many | TRBJ1-2 | 10 | TRBV20-1 | SARTYAGGYT
many | TRBJ2-7 | 10 | TRBV24-1 | ATQGPKGEQY
many | TRBJ2-7 | 13 | TRBV27 | ASSRRGVLPYEQY
many | TRBJ2-1 | 17 | TRBV6-5 | ASSYSDVDSSFQGNEQF
many | TRBJ2-5 | 10 | TRBV7-9 | ASSSLGETQY
. | TRBJ2-2 | 15 | TRBV7-6 | ASSLVWTGENTGELF
few | TRBJ2-5 | 13 | TRBV3-1 | ASSQDLGEGETQY
many | TRBJ2-5 | 11 | TRBV2 | ASSEGMQETQY
many | TRBJ1-5 | 12 | TRBV4-2 | ASSQVTANQPQH
. | TRBJ2-2 | 13 | TRBV7-2 | ASSLGGGGAPGLF
many | TRBJ2-3 | 12 | TRBV12-3/TRBV12-4 | ASSPGLQLDTQY
many | TRBJ2-1 | 14 | TRBV5-1 | ASSLGASGTYNEQF
many | TRBJ2-3 | 15 | TRBV5-1 | ASSLTSAGYSTDTQY
many | TRBJ1-2 | 12 | TRBV20-1 | SAQPSGSGYGYT
many | TRBJ2-1 | 13 | TRBV10-3 | AISNGTRVYNEQF
many | TRBJ2-3 | 14 | TRBV20-1 | SAKRASGGFTDTQY
many | TRBJ2-1 | 13 | TRBV10-3 | AIRVSGGGLNEQF
many | TRBJ2-1 | 11 | TRBV20-1 | SARDLGRNEQF
many | TRBJ2-3 | 15 | TRBV5-1 | ASSPAGTSGLKDTQY
many | TRBJ1-1 | 15 | TRBV29-1 | SVGAPGSFNLNTEAF
many | TRBJ1-4 | 11 | TRBV20-1 | SAEDGVDDKLF
many | TRBJ2-3 | 12 | TRBV20-1 | SAAGRRSTDTQY
few | TRBJ2-3 | 13 | TRBV28 | ASSLAGGRSTSLY
many | TRBJ1-5 | 12 | TRBV27 | ASSTPGDNQPQH
many | TRBJ2-3 | 14 | TRBV3-1 | ASSPWAGGTTDTQY
many | TRBJ1-1 | 11 | TRBV29-1 | SVVGQMNTEAF
many | TRBJ2-1 | 15 | TRBV7-2 | ASSLPKLADSYNEQF
. | TRBJ2-7 | 13 | TRBV7-9 | ASSTRTGPIYEQY
. | TRBJ2-5 | 12 | TRBV29-1 | SVGVGQLQETQY
many | TRBJ2-3 | 14 | TRBV15 | ATSRDKRARTDTQY
few | TRBJ1-5 | 11 | TRBV25-1 | ASGVGGNQPQH
many | TRBJ2-1 | 13 | TRBV7-7 | ASSLDRGGGNEQF
many | TRBJ2-2 | 13 | TRBV9 | ASSVTDRNTGELF
many | TRBJ2-1 | 13 | TRBV29-1 | SVGQLSGGAPEQF
. | TRBJ1-2 | 12 | TRBV20-1 | SARETPGNYGYT
many | TRBJ2-3 | 14 | TRBV12-3/TRBV12-4 | ASSSNPGTGTDTQY
many | TRBJ2-5 | 11 | TRBV5-1 | ASSWGQMETQY
. | TRBJ2-3 | 13 | TRBV27 | ATTFRVTSTDTQY
many | TRBJ2-7 | 11 | TRBV19 | ASSMDPTYEQY
. | TRBJ2-1 | 9 | TRBV20-1 | SARGGNEQF
. | TRBJ2-5 | 9 | TRBV3-1 | ASSQSRTQY
many | TRBJ1-1 | 10 | TRBV12-3/TRBV12-4 | ASSPGGTEAF
many | TRBJ2-7 | 13 | TRBV25-1 | ASSATGGISYEQY
. | TRBJ1-5 | 14 | TRBV20-1 | SASIGGKYSNQPQH
many | TRBJ1-5 | 12 | TRBV28 | ASSFWGKGQPQH
. | TRBJ2-1 | 12 | TRBV7-9 | ASSLGLGDNEQF
few | TRBJ2-6 | 13 | TRBV9 | ASRPGMFGANVLT
many | TRBJ2-5 | 13 | TRBV29-1 | SVGLAGVPQETQY
many | TRBJ2-3 | 9 | TRBV3-1 | ASSRGQDWY